This T cell receptor (beta chain) was documented in a study of beta chain features in type 1 diabetes (dated by TCRdb to 2017 to 2018). Regarding the study in general: No differences in mean age, gender distribution, total cell number or subset yield were found between patients and healthy donors. Across all samples, 107,917,701 sorted cells were examined, and cell number per subset correlated strongly with RNA yield. In the study, TCRB repertoires of sorted circulating CD4+ T cell subsets from recently diagnosed type 1 diabetes patients were compared with those of matched healthy donors. Whereas all 30 or so donors provided naive and central memory subsets, regulatory and stem cell-like memory subsets were isolated from just 8 patients and about 8 healthy donors. Overall study outcomes, separate from this receptor: Naive, central memory and regulatory TCRB repertoires appeared to be more similar among patients than among healthy donors. At VDJ recombination sites, patients with type 1 diabetes made fewer insertions and deleted more nucleotides, a pattern implying thymic rearrangement abnormalities. Shorter templates might be favored by PCR, yet because patient and control samples were amplified and corrected together, any such skew would affect both groups equally. Type 1 diabetes patients showed a moderate but significant shortening of TCRB CDR3 length in all four CD4+ subsets. Because cDNA was sequenced instead of genomic DNA, highly expressing activated cells could be over-represented, though the groups showed no difference in activation or CD3 levels. Because small numbers of individuals were included in the HLA sub-analyses, any influence of HLA type on TCRB rearrangement was left unresolved.

Details on this clone: Its target antigen remains unknown. No qualities accompany the bases; no much larger clone lies one base away.

V ends up 6 bases short and J 7 bases short, with an unmatched junction base count of 8. Including the terminal cysteine and phenylalanine, the CDR3 comprises 14 residues. Solely the CDR3 DNA is kept, with 42 bases framed from the first base. The germline V gene supplies CDR1 MGHRA and CDR2 YSYEKL. Each donor gave one peripheral blood draw, averaging approximately 120 mL, which was collected into heparinised tubes. Using a panel that included CD45RO, CCR7, CD25, CD127, CD95 and CD27, naive, central memory, regulatory and stem cell-like memory CD4+ T cells were sorted on a BD FACSAria II. All sorted populations exceeded 95% purity. PBMCs were isolated immediately by Lymphoprep density gradient centrifugation and stained directly without culture. Samples were stained and sorted in pairs, with one healthy donor and one patient per experiment, so that batch effects were minimized. All of the isolated RNA was reverse transcribed with the High Capacity cDNA Reverse Transcription Kit, so expressed TCRB transcripts were sequenced. For stem cell-like memory T cell samples, survey-depth immunoSEQ sequencing was used, averaging about 1 million total reads per sample. Sorted cells were lysed in RLT buffer and RNA was extracted with DNase-treated RNeasy Micro or Mini kits, depending on cell number. To prevent cross-contamination, every cell subset was processed on its own, while patient and healthy donor samples were processed together. TCRB sequences were amplified from cDNA with the immunoSEQ multiplex PCR, producing 87-bp fragments spanning the CDR3 region. Amplicons were sequenced on the Illumina HiSeq platform. Turning to the authors' computational methods: PCR bias was computationally corrected using synthetic template baselines, reads within Hamming distance 2 were collapsed, and singletons that could not be merged were discarded. Reads were aligned to IMGT to assign V, D and J genes, CDR3 length, and insertions or deletions at six rearrangement sites. Within each subset, clonotype counts were normalized to sorted cell number, after which true diversity and Gini coefficients were computed with the tcR R package. The overlap coefficient, calculated on TCRB nucleotide sequences, was used to quantify repertoire sharing. What TCRdb holds here is the immuneACCESS table cut down to in-frame rearrangements. Part of the clones is not present; checked against another copy, under half of the missing clones reflect an unresolved V gene, and the others are unexplained. That table furnishes V, J and clone size, whereas the DNA furnished D and trimming. The sample has 40,000 to 60,000 clones on record, about three fifths of them singletons. Approximately 0.29% of the sample is held by the ten biggest clonotypes.

The sequenced sample consisted of stem cell memory CD4+ T cells from blood. The sample's cell subset or site label is to be understood as: stem cell-like memory CD4+ T cells. The source of this sequence is a woman aged 25-40 years with type 1 diabetes. The rearranged segments are TRBV4-1 and TRBJ2-1, and TRBD2 aligns with 8 junction nucleotides. The DNA sequence is TGCGCCAGCAGAACTAGCGGAAAGGCGAATGAGCAGTTCTTC. This gives the protein CASRTSGKANEQFF.